The 13 T cell receptor beta chains below come from one sample, sequenced in a study of blood T cell repertoires in COVID-19. This table comes from immunoSEQ multiplex PCR, and its TCRdb copy is limited to in-frame clones, with some not included. Of 96,000 or so clones detected, more than 80% appear once; the ten largest clones hold less than 6%. The sequencing input was peripheral blood. These receptors were obtained from a man older than 75 with COVID-19, enrolled during active disease.

The chain uses TRBV15 and TRBJ1-5; D unclear. The V end lost 0 bases, the J end lost 1 base, and 13 bases lay between the germline ends. Germline CDR1 LNHNV, CDR2 YYDKDF (reference sequence). CDR3 length equals 17 residues. The CDR3, as DNA: TGTGCCACCAGCAGAGATCGTCGGCAGGAAAGCAATCAGCCCCAGCATTTT. Protein: CATSRDRRQESNQPQHF.

This clone was recorded once. This chain joins TRBV7-9 and TRBJ2-1, with 8 positions matching TRBD2. Losses at the gene ends were 8 bases for V and 4 bases for J; bases not matched to a gene: 10. Germline values: CDR1 SEHNR, CDR2 FQNEAQ (reference sequence). The CDR3 sequence is 15 residues long. In DNA, the CDR3 is TGTGCCAGCCTCTCATCGGCGGGGGGTTACAATGAGCAGTTCTTC. Its protein is CASLSSAGGYNEQFF.

The V gene is TRBV30, the J gene TRBJ2-3; no reliable D call. This CDR3 has 13 residues. Germline-derived CDR1 and CDR2 are GTSNPN and SVGIG (reference sequence). V lost 2 bases to trimming and J lost 1 base, with 7 bases between them. CDR3 residues: CAWSIHRTDTQYF. CDR3 coding DNA: TGTGCCTGGAGTATCCATCGCACAGATACGCAGTATTTT.

The chain links TRBV13 to TRBJ2-1; 11 bases fit TRBD1. Trimming at V came to 6 bases and at J to 15 bases, leaving 10 bases not matched to a gene. Germline V CDR1 and CDR2: PRHDT, FYEKMQ (reference sequence). This CDR3 is 13 amino acids long. CDR3 nucleotide sequence: TGTGCCAGCAGACAAGATGGGACAGGGGGTTTGTTCTTC. Its translation: CASRQDGTGGLFF.

This rearrangement joins TRBV4-2 to TRBJ2-1; a weak D match, TRBD2 (9 bases). V lost 4 bases and J 2 bases, leaving 15 bases between the germline ends. This CDR3 region has 16 residues. Germline CDR1 reads LGHNA; CDR2 reads YNFKEQ. The CDR3: CASSPGGGGAYNEQFF. CDR3 DNA: TGTGCCAGCAGCCCAGGGGGCGGGGGGGCCTACAATGAGCAGTTCTTC.

This clone is judged medium-sized (0.01 to 0.1%). This chain joins TRBV4-1 and TRBJ2-3, with 8 bases that match TRBD2. CDR1 and CDR2 (germline): MGHRA, YSYEKL. J gave up 1 base and V 3 bases, and 6 bases lay outside the gene matches. The CDR3 length is 16 residues. This CDR3 reads CASSHREGLGTDTQYF. For the CDR3, the DNA is TGCGCCAGCAGCCATCGGGAGGGGCTGGGCACAGATACGCAGTATTTT.

The chain links TRBV27 to TRBJ2-1; 7 positions agree with TRBD2. The V gene end was trimmed by 6 bases and the J gene end by 4 bases; junction bases not matched to a gene: 15. The germline V gene encodes CDR1 MNHEY and CDR2 SMNVEV (reference sequence). CDR3 length equals 17 residues. The CDR3 DNA reads as TGTGCCAGCAGCTCATCCTACGGGACTACCAGATACAATGAGCAGTTCTTC. Amino acid sequence: CASSSSYGTTRYNEQFF.

The J gene is TRBJ2-3, the V gene TRBV30; TRBD2 matches 10 bases. V gave up 0 bases and J gave up 3 bases; unmatched junction bases: 6. This CDR3 has 16 amino acids. CDR1 is GTSNPN, CDR2 SVGIG, per germline (reference sequence). This chain's CDR3 is CAWSVPSGSWTDTQYF. The DNA of the CDR3 is TGTGCCTGGAGTGTGCCTAGCGGGAGTTGGACAGATACGCAGTATTTT.

The gene calls are TRBV10-3 and TRBJ2-7; D perhaps matches TRBD1 (5 bases). Germline lookup yields CDR1 ENHRY and CDR2 SYGVKD. CDR3 size: 14 residues. The V and J ends lost 3 bases and 0 bases respectively, with 9 bases between them. This CDR3 is CAISDGALSYEQYF. DNA of the CDR3: TGTGCCATCAGTGATGGGGCCCTCTCCTACGAGCAGTACTTC.

This clone was observed once. The gene calls are TRBV6-5 and TRBJ2-1, with 9 bases lining up with TRBD2. V lost 5 bases and J lost 2; bases outside the gene matches: 4. The germline CDR1 and CDR2 sequences are MNHEY and SVGAGI. The CDR3 is 15 residues long. The CDR3 DNA reads as TGTGCCAGCAGTCCAGAGCGGGGGGCCTACAATGAGCAGTTCTTC. This gives the protein CASSPERGAYNEQFF.

This sequence joins TRBV3-1 (or the pseudogene TRBV3-2) and TRBJ2-7; 11 bases are shared with TRBD2. J was trimmed by 4 bases and V by 7 bases; bases with no gene match: 9. The germline gives CDR1 LGHDT, CDR2 YNNKEL (reference sequence). This CDR3 is built from 15 residues. The CDR3, as DNA: TGTGCCAGCACCGTCACTAGCGGGGGTGGTTACGAGCAGTACTTC. Translating gives CASTVTSGGGYEQYF.

The genes are TRBV5-8 and TRBJ2-2, with TRBD2 as a possible D gene (5 bases). The CDR3 spans 15 residues. Trimming cost V 4 bases and J 2 bases, with 12 bases left between them. CDR1 is SGHTS and CDR2 is YDEGEE in the germline V gene. The CDR3 nucleotides read TGTGCCAGCAGCGAAAGCGGACTTAACACCGGGGAGCTGTTTTTT. As protein: CASSESGLNTGELFF. Filled out from reference TRBV5-8 and TRBJ2-2, the complete variable domain reads EAGVTQSPTHLIKTRGQQATLRCSPISGHTSVYWYQQALGLGLQFLLWYDEGEERNRGNFPPRFSGRQFPNYSSELNVNALELEDSALYLCASSESGLNTGELFFGEGSRLTVL.

The sample holds a few counts of this clone. The rearrangement links TRBV20-1 to TRBJ2-7, with no clear D. CDR3 length: 11 residues. V dropped 4 bases and J dropped 7 bases, with 11 bases sitting between them. Per the germline V gene, CDR1 is DFQATT and CDR2 is SNEGSKA (reference sequence). CDR3 DNA: TGCAGTGCTACAAAATCCGGGGAGCAGTACTTC. Protein: CSATKSGEQYF.